This T cell receptor beta chain originates from a study of blood T cell repertoires in COVID-19. The CDR3 extends over 14 amino acids. With 5 bases removed from V and 7 bases from J, the gap between germline ends came to 18 bases. Germline values: CDR1 ENHRY, CDR2 SYGVKD. TCRdb's copy holds only in-frame clones and misses some; the assay was immunoSEQ multiplex PCR. The sample has 250,000 or so clones, roughly four fifths seen once. The study drew participants aged about 18 to 95 years from under 30 US areas. V usage is TRBV10-3 and J usage is TRBJ2-7; a weak D match, TRBD1 (7 bases). The TCR comes from a man aged 50 or older who had recovered from COVID-19. The sample comprised PBMCs or T cells enriched from blood (not recorded which). CDR3 protein: CAISRTEGAGEQYF. The CDR3, as DNA: TGTGCCATCAGTAGGACAGAGGGGGCGGGAGAGCAGTACTTC.